Listed below are T cell receptor beta chains from one sample, sequenced in a study of breast tumors, draining lymph nodes, adjacent tissues. TCRdb re-called the multiplex PCR reads with MiXCR, one entry per CDR3 protein. The sample records 200,000 to 300,000 distinct CDR3 sequences, more than 30% being singletons. The sample was axillary lymph node tissue. The receptors stem from a female donor with breast cancer. Some clones in this sample may be carry-over from other donors' samples. Both conserved end residues are part of each CDR3. The D gene is left open where the match is weak. The size entry is marked missing in some rows and otherwise reads once, few, many or a size class.

TRBJ2-7 many TRBV10-2 TRBD2 TGCGCCAGCAGTGAGAGAGGGAGGGGCCACGAGCAGTACTTC CASSERGRGHEQYF
TRBJ2-7 few TRBV6-2/TRBV6-3 TRBD2 TGTGCCAGCAGTCGGACCGGGACTAGCGGGGGGAACTACGAGCAGTACTTC CASSRTGTSGGNYEQYF
TRBJ2-3 - TRBV20-1 - TGCAGTGCCCCGGTGGGCGGCACAGATACGCAGTATTTT CSAPVGGTDTQYF
TRBJ2-1 many TRBV20-1 TRBD2 TGCAGTGCTAGAGACCCTCGGACTAGCTTATACAATGAGCAGTTCTTC CSARDPRTSLYNEQFF
TRBJ1-2 many TRBV5-1 TRBD1 TGCGCCAGCAGCTTGGAGGGGGCGGAGGGCTACACCTTC CASSLEGAEGYTF
TRBJ2-1 many TRBV4-1 TRBD2 TGCGCCAGCAGCCAAGGACTAGCGGGAGGTGAGCAGTTCTTC CASSQGLAGGEQFF
TRBJ2-7 many TRBV5-1 TRBD2 TGCGCCAGCAGCGGGACTAGCGGGACCCTCGCTACGGAGCAGTACTTC CASSGTSGTLATEQYF
TRBJ2-7 many TRBV5-5 - TGTGCCAGCAGCTTCCAACCTCTCTACGAGCAGTACTTC CASSFQPLYEQYF
TRBJ1-1 - TRBV29-1 - TGCAGCGCTGGGATGGGGGGAGTCTGCTTCTTT CSAGMGGVCFF
TRBJ2-4 few TRBV6-5 TRBD1 TGTGCCAGCAGTGATACCGGGACAGGGGTAATGAACATTCAGTACTTC CASSDTGTGVMNIQYF
TRBJ2-3 many TRBV24-1 - TGTGCCACCAGTGATTTGTCAGGGACTAGCACAGATACGCAGTATTTT CATSDLSGTSTDTQYF
TRBJ2-5 few TRBV4-3 TRBD2 TGCGCCAGCAGCCAAGAAATGCCCGGGACTATACAAGAGACCCAGTACTTC CASSQEMPGTIQETQYF
TRBJ1-2 - TRBV18 TRBD1 TGTGCCAGCTCAGTGACAGGGGCTGGTGGCTACACCTTC CASSVTGAGGYTF
TRBJ2-5 many TRBV4-1 TRBD2 TGCGCCAGCAGCCCATTAGCGGGAGCGGGGCAAGAGACCCAGTACTTC CASSPLAGAGQETQYF
TRBJ2-5 few TRBV3-1 - TGTGCCAGCAGCCAAGATTTCGGGGGCCAAGAGACCCAGTACTTC CASSQDFGGQETQYF
TRBJ2-3 many TRBV7-9 - TGTGCCAGCAGCTTAGGGTTCGACACAGATACGCAGTATTTT CASSLGFDTDTQYF
TRBJ2-3 many TRBV9 TRBD2 TGTGCCAGCAGCGTACTAGCGGGATCCCTCACAGATACGCAGTATTTT CASSVLAGSLTDTQYF
TRBJ2-5 once TRBV19 - TGTGCCAGTAGTGTTGTCCCCTCCAGGACCCAGTACTTC CASSVVPSRTQYF
TRBJ2-7 many TRBV28 TRBD2 TGTGCCAGCAGGTCTAGCGGGTTCTACGAGCAGTACTTC CASRSSGFYEQYF
TRBJ1-1 - TRBV19 - TGTGCCAGTAGTATAGATCACCCCGTCGGAGCTTTCTTT CASSIDHPVGAFF
TRBJ1-5 many TRBV20-1 - TGCAGTGCCGTAGTAGCCCGACGGAATAATCAGCCCCAGCATTTT CSAVVARRNNQPQHF
TRBJ1-2 few TRBV6-1 TRBD1 TGTGCCAGCTCTCAGACAGGGGGCGACTATGGCTACACCTTC CASSQTGGDYGYTF
TRBJ2-1 many TRBV20-1 - TGCAGTGCTTCTCTCCAGGGGCCGGGTGGAAATGAGCAGTTCTTC CSASLQGPGGNEQFF
TRBJ2-5 many TRBV10-3 - TGTGCCATCAGTGAGGAGGTTCAAGAGACCCAGTACTTC CAISEEVQETQYF
TRBJ2-5 few TRBV28 - TGTGCCAGCAGTTTTATCAGGGAACAGACCCAGTACTTC CASSFIREQTQYF
TRBJ2-1 - TRBV6-1 - TGTGCCGGCCACATCGGGGTACGAAATGAGCAGTTCTTC CAGHIGVRNEQFF
TRBJ2-3 - TRBV20-1 TRBD2 TGCAGTGCAAAACTAGCGGGAGGTCCCCAAGATACGCAGTATTTT CSAKLAGGPQDTQYF
TRBJ2-7 many TRBV20-1 TRBD2 TGCAGTGCTAGTCCTAGCGGAAAGTACGAGCAGTACTTC CSASPSGKYEQYF